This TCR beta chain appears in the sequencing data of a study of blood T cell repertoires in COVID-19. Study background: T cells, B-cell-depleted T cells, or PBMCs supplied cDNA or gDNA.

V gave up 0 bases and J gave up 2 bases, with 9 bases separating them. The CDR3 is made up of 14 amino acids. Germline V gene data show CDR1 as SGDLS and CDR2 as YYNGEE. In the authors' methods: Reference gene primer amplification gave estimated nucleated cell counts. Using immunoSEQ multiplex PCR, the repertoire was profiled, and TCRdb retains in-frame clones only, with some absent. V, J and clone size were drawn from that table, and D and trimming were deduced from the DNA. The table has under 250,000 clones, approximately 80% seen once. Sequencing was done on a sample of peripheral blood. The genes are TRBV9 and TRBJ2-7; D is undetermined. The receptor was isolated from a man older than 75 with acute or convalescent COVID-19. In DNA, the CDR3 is TGTGCCAGCAGCGTAGGCCAAGGAGCCTACGAGCAGTACTTC. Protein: CASSVGQGAYEQYF.